This record concerns one T cell receptor beta chain sequence. The antigen remains undetermined. Germline lookup yields CDR1 MNHNY and CDR2 SVGAGI (reference sequence). The CDR3 covers 14 residues. All donors participated as healthy donors of bone marrow. This entry is derived from a study of cytomegalovirus exposure and HLA in healthy donors. General study results and limits: Several of the most significant clusters appeared linked to common viral pathogens, based on a later analysis. With further analysis later on, most CMV-associated TCR beta chains appeared HLA-restricted. TCR beta chain V- and J-gene trimming was linked, in a later analysis, to a missense variant in DCLRE1C.

PCR primers comprised 60 Vbeta and 13 Jbeta primers. The method was immunoSEQ multiplex PCR; TCRdb's version includes in-frame clones alone and lacks a portion of them. The sample totals approximately 120,000 clones. The rearrangement joins TRBV6-6 to TRBJ2-5, with no clear D. The J call is in doubt because the DNA end fits TRBJ2-7 better. What was sequenced was PBMCs. The TCR originated in a man aged 25-45 years in good health and CMV-seronegative. The CDR3 nucleotides read TGTGCCACCTCACCCCACCTGAGCTCCTACGAGCAGTACTTC. The encoded protein is CATSPHLSSYEQYF.